The present TCR beta chain was sequenced within a study of immune characterization of retroperitoneal liposarcoma. The CDR3 totals 13 residues. Between the trimmed V and J ends, which lost 3 bases and 7 bases, there was a span of 11 bases. Germline CDR1 and CDR2: MNHNS and SASEGT. TCRdb called the PCR reads again in MiXCR, with one record for every CDR3 protein. The sample has about 2,000 distinct CDR3 sequences, roughly 41% seen once. The V call is TRBV6-1, the J call TRBJ2-3; D may match TRBD1 or TRBD2 (5 bases each). The sample taken for sequencing was tumor tissue. The sequence was collected from a male donor with retroperitoneal liposarcoma. The CDR3 loop is CASSEGVQYTQYF. The DNA of the CDR3 is TGTGCCAGCAGTGAGGGGGTACAGTATACGCAGTATTTT.